These 16 T cell receptor beta chains share one sample of origin, sequenced in a study of blood T cell repertoires in COVID-19. Using immunoSEQ multiplex PCR, the repertoire was profiled, and TCRdb retains in-frame clones only, with some absent. Here the sample spans approximately 90,000 clones, 65% to 85% being singletons. The specimen was peripheral blood. These receptors originate from a man between 65 and 85 years old with acute or convalescent COVID-19.

This clone was found once. The chain links TRBV4-1 to TRBJ1-5, with TRBD1 matching over 8 bases. Germline loops: CDR1 MGHRA, CDR2 YSYEKL. V lost 1 base, J lost 7 bases, and 6 bases stayed unmatched. The CDR3 runs to 15 residues. The CDR3 spells CASSQAQGTGQPQHF. CDR3 nucleotide sequence: TGCGCCAGCAGCCAAGCGCAGGGGACAGGACAGCCCCAGCATTTT.

V is TRBV7-9 and J is TRBJ1-2, with a weak D call TRBD1 (6 bases). Germline CDR1 SEHNR, CDR2 FQNEAQ (reference sequence). This CDR3 has 18 residues. V was trimmed by 4 bases and J by 6 bases, leaving 27 bases between them. The CDR3: CASSSRGTDNLFYHGYTF. CDR3 DNA: TGTGCCAGCAGCTCAAGGGGGACGGATAACCTGTTTTACCATGGCTACACCTTC.

The rearrangement uses TRBV11-2 and TRBJ1-2; TRBD1 matches at 8 bases. The germline V gene encodes CDR1 SGHAT and CDR2 FQNNGV. The junction had 8 bases not matched to a gene; V was cut back by 4 bases and J by 13 bases. The CDR3 consists of 12 residues. This CDR3 reads CASSSGQGRCTF. The CDR3 DNA reads TGTGCCAGCAGCTCCGGACAGGGTCGGTGCACCTTC.

The V call is TRBV7-8, the J call TRBJ1-6; D gene uncertain. The V gene lost 7 bases and the J gene lost 1 base, with 11 bases spanning the gap. The CDR3 has 15 residues. Germline CDR1 reads SGHVS; CDR2 reads FQNEAQ. CDR3 loop: CASTPMSSYNSPLHF. As DNA, the CDR3 is TGTGCCAGCACCCCCATGAGTTCCTATAATTCACCCCTCCACTTT.

This chain uses TRBV18 with TRBJ1-2, with 7 bases lining up with TRBD1. With V trimmed by 1 base and J by 5 bases, 4 bases remained unmatched. The CDR3 is 14 residues long. From germline, CDR1 is KGHSH and CDR2 LQKENI. The CDR3 protein is CASSPRGTDYGYTF. In nucleotides, the CDR3 is TGTGCCAGCTCACCACGCGGGACAGATTATGGCTACACCTTC.

This chain uses TRBV7-2 with TRBJ2-1, with 8 bases matching TRBD2. The CDR3 is 13 amino acids. Germline V gene sequence: CDR1 SGHTA, CDR2 FQGNSA. V trimming: 1 base; J trimming: 10 bases; junction bases outside the gene matches: 3. CDR3 nucleotide sequence: TGTGCCAGCAGCTTAGGGCTAGCGGGCGAGCAGTTCTTC. This codes for CASSLGLAGEQFF.

This chain connects TRBV7-8 to TRBJ1-5, with 8 bases lining up with TRBD1. V was pared by 4 bases and J by 2 bases, with 16 bases of the junction left unmatched. Germline-derived CDR1 and CDR2 are SGHVS and FQNEAQ. This CDR3 contains 19 residues. CDR3 protein: CASSSGPGQGAPGNQPQHF. As DNA, the CDR3 is TGTGCCAGCAGCTCCGGTCCGGGGCAGGGGGCGCCGGGCAATCAGCCCCAGCATTTT.

A word on this clone: Relative to the germline gene, one junction end is altered; a read error may explain this. The rearrangement uses TRBV19 and TRBJ2-5; D uncertain. The CDR3 has 16 residues. Germline-derived CDR1 and CDR2 are LNHDA and SQIVND (reference sequence). CDR3 sequence: CASSIDLVLSARPIDF. The CDR3 DNA reads TGTGCCAGTAGTATAGATCTCGTACTATCTGCGAGACCCATCGACTTC. The whole variable domain, filled in from reference TRBV19 and TRBJ2-5, reads DGGITQSPKYLFRKEGQNVTLSCEQNLNHDAMYWYRQDPGQGLRLIYYSQIVNDFQKGDIAEGYSVSREKKESFPLTVTSAQKNPTAFYLCASSIDLVLSARPIDFGPGTRLLVL.

V usage is TRBV19 and J usage is TRBJ2-1; possibly TRBD2 for D (6 bases). The V gene's germline CDR1 is LNHDA and CDR2 SQIVND (reference sequence). The V end lost 5 bases, the J end lost 2 bases, and 13 bases lay between the germline ends. The CDR3 has 15 residues. The CDR3, as DNA: TGTGCCAGTAGTCTTCGGGGGAGTACCTACAATGAGCAGTTCTTC. Translated, it gives CASSLRGSTYNEQFF.

The chain links TRBV10-3 to TRBJ2-1, with TRBD2 as a possible D gene (5 bases). Trimming cost V 4 bases and J 5 bases, with 9 bases left between them. Germline V gene lookup returns CDR1 ENHRY and CDR2 SYGVKD. The CDR3 has 13 residues. In nucleotides, the CDR3 is TGTGCCATCAGTGTAGGACTCCACAATGAGCAGTTCTTC. Encoded protein: CAISVGLHNEQFF.

The chain recombines TRBV5-1 with TRBJ1-6, with D hard to call. Germline-derived CDR1 and CDR2 are SGHRS and YFSETQ. V was trimmed by 0 bases and J by 9 bases, leaving 16 bases between them. The CDR3 is 16 residues long. In DNA form, the CDR3 reads TGCGCCAGCAGCTTGGACGGGGATAGGGAGTTTTCACCCCTCCACTTT. Amino acids: CASSLDGDREFSPLHF.

The chain links TRBV18 to TRBJ1-5; D perhaps matches TRBD1 (6 bases). In germline, CDR1 is KGHSH, CDR2 LQKENI. Trimming pared 6 bases from V and 5 bases from J, leaving 14 bases between. This CDR3 comprises 14 residues. The CDR3 sequence is CASSYTGQYQPQHF. The CDR3, as DNA: TGTGCCAGCTCTTATACCGGACAGTATCAGCCCCAGCATTTT.

As for this clone: At one end, the junction sequence differs from germline, possibly due to a read error. V gene TRBV10-2 combines with J gene TRBJ2-2; 16 bases map to TRBD2. Germline lookup yields CDR1 WSHSY and CDR2 SAAADI. This CDR3 contains 19 residues. The CDR3 here is CARSERGTSGGAGTGELFF. CDR3 coding DNA: TGCGCCCGCAGTGAGCGGGGGACTAGCGGGGGGGCCGGCACCGGGGAGCTGTTTTTT.

The rearrangement links TRBV7-2 to TRBJ1-2, with D unclear. CDR1 is SGHTA, CDR2 FQGNSA, per germline. Trimming pared 5 bases from V and 3 bases from J, leaving 13 bases between. This CDR3 is 14 amino acids long. CDR3 region: CASSPVSGDYGYTF. In nucleotides, the CDR3 is TGTGCCAGCAGCCCTGTGTCGGGAGACTATGGCTACACCTTC.

This CDR3 is CASSLGELAGPGAQYF. In nucleotides, the CDR3 is TGCGCCAGCAGCCTGGGAGAACTAGCGGGCCCAGGGGCCCAGTACTTC. The chain links TRBV5-1 to TRBJ2-5; 9 bases map to TRBD2. Trimming took 4 bases from V and 9 from J; bases not matched to a gene: 16. In germline, CDR1 is SGHRS, CDR2 YFSETQ. The CDR3 totals 16 residues. The complete variable domain, with remaining parts taken from reference TRBV5-1 and TRBJ2-5, reads KAGVTQTPRYLIKTRGQQVTLSCSPISGHRSVSWYQQTPGQGLQFLFEYFSETQRNKGNFPGRFSGRQFSNSRSEMNVSTLELGDSALYLCASSLGELAGPGAQYFGPGTRLLVL.

V gene TRBV2 combines with J gene TRBJ1-4; tentative D call: TRBD1 (6 bases). Germline CDR1 SNHLY, CDR2 FYNNEI. The V gene lost 6 bases and the J gene lost 7 bases, with 18 bases spanning the gap. This CDR3 comprises 15 residues. The CDR3 sequence is CASRRLGGASEKLFF. CDR3 in DNA: TGTGCCAGCAGGCGCTTAGGGGGAGCAAGTGAAAAACTGTTTTTT.